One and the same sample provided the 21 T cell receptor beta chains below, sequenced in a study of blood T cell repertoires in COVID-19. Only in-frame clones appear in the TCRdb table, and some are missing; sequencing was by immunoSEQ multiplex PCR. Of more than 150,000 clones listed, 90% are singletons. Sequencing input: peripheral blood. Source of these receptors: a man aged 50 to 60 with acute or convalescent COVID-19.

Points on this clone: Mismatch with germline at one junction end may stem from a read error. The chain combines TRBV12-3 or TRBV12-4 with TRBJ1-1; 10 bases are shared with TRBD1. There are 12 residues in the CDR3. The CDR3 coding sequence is TGTGCCAGCAGCCGGACAGGGGGGGAGGAGATCTTT. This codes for CASSRTGGEEIF.

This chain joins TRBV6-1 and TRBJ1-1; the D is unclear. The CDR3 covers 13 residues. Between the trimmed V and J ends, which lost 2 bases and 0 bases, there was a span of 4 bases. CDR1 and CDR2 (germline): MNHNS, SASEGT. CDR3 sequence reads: CASSEHVNTEAFF. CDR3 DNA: TGTGCCAGCAGTGAACATGTGAACACTGAAGCTTTCTTT.

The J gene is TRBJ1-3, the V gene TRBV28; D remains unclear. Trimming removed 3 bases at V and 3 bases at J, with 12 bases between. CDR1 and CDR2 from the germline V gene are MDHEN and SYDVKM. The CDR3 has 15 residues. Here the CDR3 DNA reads TGTGCCAGCAGTTTGGGAGGGAAAGGTGGAAACACCATATATTTT. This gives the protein CASSLGGKGGNTIYF.

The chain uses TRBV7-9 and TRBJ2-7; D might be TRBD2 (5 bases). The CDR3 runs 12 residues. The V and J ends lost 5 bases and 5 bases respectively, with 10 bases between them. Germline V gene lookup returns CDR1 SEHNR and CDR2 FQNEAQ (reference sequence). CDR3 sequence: CASSRTSNEQYF. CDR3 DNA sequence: TGTGCCAGCAGCAGGACTTCTAACGAGCAGTACTTC.

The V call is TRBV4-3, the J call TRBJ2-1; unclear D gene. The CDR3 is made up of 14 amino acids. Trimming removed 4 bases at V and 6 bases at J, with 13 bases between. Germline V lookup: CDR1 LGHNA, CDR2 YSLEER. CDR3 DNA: TGCGCCAGCAGCCGAGCAGACAATTCCAATGAGCAGTTCTTC. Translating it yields CASSRADNSNEQFF.

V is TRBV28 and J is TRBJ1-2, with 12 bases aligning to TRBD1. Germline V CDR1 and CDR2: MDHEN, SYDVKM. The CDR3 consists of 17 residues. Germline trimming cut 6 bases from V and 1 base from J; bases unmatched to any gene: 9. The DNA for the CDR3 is TGTGCCAGCAGCTCGGGACAGGGGGCTAAGGATAACTATGGCTACACCTTC. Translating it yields CASSSGQGAKDNYGYTF.

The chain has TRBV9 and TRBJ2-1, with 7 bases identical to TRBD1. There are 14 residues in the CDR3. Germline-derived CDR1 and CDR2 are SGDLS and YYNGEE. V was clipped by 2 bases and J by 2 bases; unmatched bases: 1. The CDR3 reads CASSVQGAYNEQFF. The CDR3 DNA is TGTGCCAGCAGCGTTCAGGGGGCCTACAATGAGCAGTTCTTC.

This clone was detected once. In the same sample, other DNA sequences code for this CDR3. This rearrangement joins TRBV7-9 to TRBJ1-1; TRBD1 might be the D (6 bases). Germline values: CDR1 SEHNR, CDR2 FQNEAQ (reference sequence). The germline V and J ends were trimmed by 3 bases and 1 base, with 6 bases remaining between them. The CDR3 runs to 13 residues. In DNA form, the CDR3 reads TGTGCCAGCAGCTTGGGACAGAACACTGAAGCTTTCTTT. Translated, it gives CASSLGQNTEAFF.

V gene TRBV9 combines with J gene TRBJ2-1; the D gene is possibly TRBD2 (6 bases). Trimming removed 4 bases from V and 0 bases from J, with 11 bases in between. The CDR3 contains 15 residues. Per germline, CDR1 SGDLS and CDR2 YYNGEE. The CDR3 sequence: CASSQGTHSYNEQFF. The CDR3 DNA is TGTGCCAGCAGCCAAGGGACTCACTCCTACAATGAGCAGTTCTTC.

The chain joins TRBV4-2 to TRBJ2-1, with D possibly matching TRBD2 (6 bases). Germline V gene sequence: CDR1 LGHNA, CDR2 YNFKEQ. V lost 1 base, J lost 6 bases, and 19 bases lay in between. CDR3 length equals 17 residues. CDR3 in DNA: TGTGCCAGCAGCCAAGCCTGGGACTCCGCCTTAGGCAATGAGCAGTTCTTC. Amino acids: CASSQAWDSALGNEQFF.

For the CDR3, the DNA is TGTGCCAGCAGTTTAGGGACTCCGGGGGCCAACGTCCTGACTTTC. As protein: CASSLGTPGANVLTF. The chain is built from TRBV28 and TRBJ2-6, with D tentatively TRBD2 (6 bases). The CDR3 is 15 residues long. Deletions cut 2 bases from V and 4 bases from J, with 9 bases between. Germline assignment: CDR1 MDHEN and CDR2 SYDVKM. The full variable domain, completed using reference TRBV28 and TRBJ2-6, is DVKVTQSSRYLVKRTGEKVFLECVQDMDHENMFWYRQDPGLGLRLIYFSYDVKMKEKGDIPEGYSVSREKKERFSLILESASTNQTSMYLCASSLGTPGANVLTFGAGSRLTVL.

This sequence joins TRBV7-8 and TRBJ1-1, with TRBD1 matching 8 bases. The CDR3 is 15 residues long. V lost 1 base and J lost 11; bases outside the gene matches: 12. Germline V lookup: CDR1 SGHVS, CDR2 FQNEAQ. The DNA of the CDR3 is TGTGCCAGCAGCTTAGGTGGACAGGGACAACTTCGGGCTTTCTTT. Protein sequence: CASSLGGQGQLRAFF. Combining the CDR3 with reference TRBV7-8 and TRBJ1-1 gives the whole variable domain GAGVSQSPRYKVAKRGQDVALRCDPISGHVSLFWYQQALGQGPEFLTYFQNEAQLDKSGLPSDRFFAERPEGSVSTLKIQRTQQEDSAVYLCASSLGGQGQLRAFFGQGTRLTVV.

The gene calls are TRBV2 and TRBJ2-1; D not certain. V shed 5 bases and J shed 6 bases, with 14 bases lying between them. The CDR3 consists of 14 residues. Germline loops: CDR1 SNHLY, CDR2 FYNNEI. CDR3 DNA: TGTGCCAGCAGTTTGTCGAGCATCTTCAATGAGCAGTTCTTC. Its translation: CASSLSSIFNEQFF.

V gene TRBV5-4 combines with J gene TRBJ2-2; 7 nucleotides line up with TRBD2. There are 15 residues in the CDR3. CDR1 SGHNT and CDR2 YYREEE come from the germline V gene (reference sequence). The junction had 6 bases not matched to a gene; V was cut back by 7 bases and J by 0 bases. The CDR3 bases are TGTGCCAGCTCGGGGGGACCAACGAACACCGGGGAGCTGTTTTTT. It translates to CASSGGPTNTGELFF. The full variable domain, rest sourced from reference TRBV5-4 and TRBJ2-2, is ETGVTQSPTHLIKTRGQQVTLRCSSQSGHNTVSWYQQALGQGPQFIFQYYREEENGRGNFPPRFSGLQFPNYSSELNVNALELDDSALYLCASSGGPTNTGELFFGEGSRLTVL.

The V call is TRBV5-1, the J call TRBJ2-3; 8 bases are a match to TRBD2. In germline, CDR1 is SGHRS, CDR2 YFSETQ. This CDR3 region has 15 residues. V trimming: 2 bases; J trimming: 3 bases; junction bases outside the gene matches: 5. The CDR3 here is CASSFSGIETDTQYF. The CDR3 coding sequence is TGCGCCAGCAGCTTTAGCGGGATTGAAACAGATACGCAGTATTTT.

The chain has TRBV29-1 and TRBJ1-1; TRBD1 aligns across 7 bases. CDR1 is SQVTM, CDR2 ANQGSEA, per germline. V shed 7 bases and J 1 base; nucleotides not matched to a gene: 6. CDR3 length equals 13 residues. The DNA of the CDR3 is TGCAGCGCCCACCGGGACAGGAACACTGAAGCTTTCTTT. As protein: CSAHRDRNTEAFF.

The CDR3 nucleotides are TGTGCCAGCAGACAGACAGGGAATGAAAAACTGTTTTTT. It codes for CASRQTGNEKLFF. This sequence joins TRBV12-3 or TRBV12-4 and TRBJ1-4; 7 bases line up with TRBD1. After removal of 6 bases from V and 5 bases from J, the junction contained 3 bases not matched to a gene. The CDR3 contains 13 residues.

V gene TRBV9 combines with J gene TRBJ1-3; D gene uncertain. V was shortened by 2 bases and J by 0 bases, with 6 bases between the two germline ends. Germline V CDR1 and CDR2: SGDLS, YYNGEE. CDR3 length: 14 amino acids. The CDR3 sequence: CASSVVFSGNTIYF. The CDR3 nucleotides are TGTGCCAGCAGCGTTGTCTTCTCTGGAAACACCATATATTTT.

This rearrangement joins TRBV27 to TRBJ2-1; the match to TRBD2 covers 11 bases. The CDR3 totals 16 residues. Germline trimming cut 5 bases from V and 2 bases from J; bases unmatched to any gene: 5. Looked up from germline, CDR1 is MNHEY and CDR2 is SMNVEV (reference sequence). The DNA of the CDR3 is TGTGCCAGCAGTGACCAGGGACTAGCGGCCTACAATGAGCAGTTCTTC. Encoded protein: CASSDQGLAAYNEQFF.

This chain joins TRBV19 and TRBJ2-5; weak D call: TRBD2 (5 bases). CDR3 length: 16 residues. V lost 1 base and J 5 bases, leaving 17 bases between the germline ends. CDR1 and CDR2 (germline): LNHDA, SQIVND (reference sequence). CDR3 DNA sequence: TGTGCCAGTAGTATAGGAACCCGCGGACTGGGGGAGACCCAGTACTTC. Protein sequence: CASSIGTRGLGETQYF.

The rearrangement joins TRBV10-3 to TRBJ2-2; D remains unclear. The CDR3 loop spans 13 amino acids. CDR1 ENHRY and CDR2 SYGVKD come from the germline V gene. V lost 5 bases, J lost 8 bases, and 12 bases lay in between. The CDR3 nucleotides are TGTGCCATCAGTTTAGCTGGAGAGGGGGAGCTGTTTTTT. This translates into CAISLAGEGELFF.